The 3 T cell receptor beta chains below were found in one sample sequenced in a study of T cell repertoires in cytomegalovirus infection. No antigen has been identified for these receptors. TCRdb called the reads again in MiXCR, with one record for every CDR3 protein. The data show about 220,000 distinct CDR3 sequences, 35% to 40% seen once. The sample was CD8+ T cells from cultured PBMCs, taken from culture after CMV antigen stimulation. The source of these receptors is a human donor in good health (CMV status not recorded). Some clones in this sample may be carry-over from other donors' samples.

The gene calls are TRBV4-1 and TRBJ2-7; 9 nucleotides line up with TRBD1. Germline values: CDR1 MGHRA, CDR2 YSYEKL. The length of the CDR3 is 15 residues. Losses at the gene ends were 1 base for V and 2 bases for J; bases not matched to a gene: 3. The CDR3 loop reads CASSQGGQGTYEQYF. The CDR3 nucleotides read TGCGCCAGCAGCCAAGGAGGACAGGGGACCTACGAGCAGTACTTC.

The chain couples TRBV2 to TRBJ2-1; D possibly corresponds to TRBD2 (6 bases). The CDR3 consists of 12 residues. The germline V gene encodes CDR1 SNHLY and CDR2 FYNNEI. V was clipped by 5 bases and J by 7 bases, with 9 bases between them. The CDR3 nucleotides are TGTGCCAGCAGTTCGGCGGGAAATGAGCAGTTCTTC. The encoded protein is CASSSAGNEQFF. Supplemented by reference TRBV2 and TRBJ2-1, the full variable domain reads EPEVTQTPSHQVTQMGQEVILRCVPISNHLYFYWYRQILGQKVEFLVSFYNNEISEKSEIFDDQFSVERPDGSNFTLKIRSTKLEDSAMYFCASSSAGNEQFFGPGTRLTVL.

This sequence joins TRBV6-2 or TRBV6-3 and TRBJ1-1; TRBD1 is a possible D gene (5 bases). V was trimmed by 4 bases and J by 6 bases, leaving 15 bases between them. The CDR3 runs 14 residues. Looked up from germline, CDR1 is MNHEY and CDR2 is SVGEGT. Here the CDR3 reads CASSSGTARAEAFF. The CDR3 coding sequence is TGTGCCAGCAGTTCCGGGACGGCGAGGGCTGAAGCTTTCTTT.